What follows are 13 T cell receptor beta chains derived from one specimen sequenced in a study of T cell repertoires in cytomegalovirus infection. One entry per CDR3 protein, called by TCRdb with MiXCR from the reads. The repertoire has around 800,000 distinct CDR3 sequences, around a third of them found once; the top ten carry around 12%. No antigens are known for them. This specimen consisted of cultured CD8+ T cells from PBMCs, obtained from culture after CMV antigen stimulation. The receptors were sampled from a human donor in good health (CMV status not recorded). Some clones in this sample may be carry-over from other donors' samples.

A few counts support this clonotype. The V and J genes are TRBV11-2 and TRBJ2-3; the D call may be TRBD1 or TRBD2 (5 bases each). This CDR3 spans 15 amino acids. Germline loops: CDR1 SGHAT, CDR2 FQNNGV. The V and J ends lost 2 bases and 6 bases respectively, with 15 bases between them. CDR3 in amino acids: CASSLTGDPPDTQYF. The DNA of the CDR3 is TGTGCCAGCAGCTTAACCGGGGACCCTCCCGATACGCAGTATTTT.

This chain joins TRBV19 and TRBJ1-5, with TRBD1 matching 7 bases. J lost 4 bases, V lost 4 bases, and 7 bases had no gene match. The CDR3 totals 15 residues. CDR1 is LNHDA, CDR2 SQIVND, per germline (reference sequence). CDR3 bases: TGTGCCAGTAGTACCACGGGACAGCCGAATCAGCCCCAGCATTTT. This encodes CASSTTGQPNQPQHF.

This clonotype was counted between two and nine times. The V call is TRBV7-3, the J call TRBJ2-1; 9 bases align to TRBD2. V trimming: 1 base; J trimming: 10 bases; junction bases outside the gene matches: 14. Germline lookup yields CDR1 SGHTA and CDR2 FQGTGA. CDR3 length: 17 residues. The CDR3 loop is CASSLNPEASGAGEQFF. The DNA of the CDR3 is TGTGCCAGCAGCTTAAATCCTGAGGCTAGCGGGGCCGGGGAGCAGTTCTTC.

The chain recombines TRBV6-1 with TRBJ1-6; TRBD1 might be the D (5 bases). V was clipped by 7 bases and J by 0 bases, with 13 bases between them. Germline V gives CDR1 MNHNS, CDR2 SASEGT. The CDR3 is made up of 16 amino acids. CDR3 amino acids: CASTKGRLSYNSPLHF. CDR3 coding DNA: TGTGCCAGCACAAAGGGACGCCTCTCCTATAATTCACCCCTCCACTTT.

The CDR3 DNA follows: TGTGCCAGCAGCCCTGCAGCAGGGCCCACCTACGAGCAGTACTTC. Encoded protein: CASSPAAGPTYEQYF. The rearrangement links TRBV5-6 to TRBJ2-7; D is perhaps TRBD1 (5 bases). Germline CDR1 reads SGHDT; CDR2 reads YYEEEE. V was trimmed by 4 bases and J by 2 bases, leaving 16 bases between them. The CDR3 totals 15 residues. Complete variable domain (other parts from reference TRBV5-6 and TRBJ2-7): DAGVTQSPTHLIKTRGQQVTLRCSPKSGHDTVSWYQQALGQGPQFIFQYYEEEERQRGNFPDRFSGHQFPNYSSELNVNALLLGDSALYLCASSPAAGPTYEQYFGPGTRLTVT.

This clonotype was seen only a few times. This rearrangement joins TRBV24-1 to TRBJ2-1; 8 nucleotides line up with TRBD1. From germline, CDR1 is KGHDR and CDR2 SFDVKD. V lost 0 bases and J lost 0; bases outside the gene matches: 9. This CDR3 has 19 residues. The CDR3 DNA sequence: TGTGCCACCAGTGATTTGAAAGACAGGGGCCTGACCTCCTACAATGAGCAGTTCTTC. Translated, it gives CATSDLKDRGLTSYNEQFF.

The table lists this clonotype with a few counts. The chain links TRBV12-3 or TRBV12-4 to TRBJ2-1; tentatively, D is TRBD2 (5 bases). V shed 3 bases and J shed 0 bases, with 9 bases lying between them. CDR3 length: 15 residues. The DNA of the CDR3 is TGTGCCAGCAGTTTTGAGAGGGCCTCCTACAATGAGCAGTTCTTC. Protein sequence: CASSFERASYNEQFF.

This chain joins TRBV5-1 and TRBJ1-5, with a weak D call TRBD1 (6 bases). V gave up 5 bases and J gave up 3 bases, with 12 bases separating them. CDR3 length: 14 residues. CDR1 is SGHRS and CDR2 is YFSETQ in the germline V gene. CDR3 region: CASSEGVDNQPQHF. The CDR3 DNA reads as TGCGCCAGCAGTGAGGGGGTGGACAATCAGCCCCAGCATTTT.

This clonotype was detected only a few times. The chain couples TRBV11-1 to TRBJ2-7; D not certain. Germline V gives CDR1 SGHAT, CDR2 FQDESV (reference sequence). This CDR3 is 14 amino acids long. The V and J ends lost 2 bases and 6 bases respectively, with 14 bases between them. Here the CDR3 DNA reads TGTGCCAGCAGCTTACTGTCGACCGTCGGCGAGCAGTACGTC. Residues: CASSLLSTVGEQYV.

In its sample, this clonotype was seen a few times. This rearrangement joins TRBV12-3 or TRBV12-4 to TRBJ1-5; 7 bases match TRBD1. V lost 9 bases and J lost 4; bases outside the gene matches: 9. The CDR3 runs to 14 residues. DNA for the CDR3: TGTGCCAGTAGTGGGACAGTAATTAATCAGCCCCAGCATTTT. Protein product: CASSGTVINQPQHF.

This clonotype has just a few counts. This chain links TRBV20-1 with TRBJ1-1; D gene unclear. Trimming pared 3 bases from V and 3 bases from J, leaving 8 bases between. Germline CDR1 and CDR2: DFQATT and SNEGSKA (reference sequence). The CDR3 contains 12 residues. CDR3 region: CSARWQHTEAFF. The CDR3 bases are TGCAGTGCTAGGTGGCAGCACACTGAAGCTTTCTTT.

The chain links TRBV4-1 to TRBJ1-2, with 11 bases that match TRBD1. Per the germline V gene, CDR1 is MGHRA and CDR2 is YSYEKL. Trimming cost V 4 bases and J 3 bases; bases outside gene matches: 7. CDR3 length: 16 residues. The CDR3 bases are TGCGCCAGCAGCCCCTTGCCGGGACAGGGGGACTATGGCTACACCTTC. This gives the protein CASSPLPGQGDYGYTF.

This sequence joins TRBV27 and TRBJ2-7, with 11 bases fitting TRBD1. Germline trimming cut 5 bases from V and 4 bases from J; bases unmatched to any gene: 4. This CDR3 region has 14 residues. Looked up from germline, CDR1 is MNHEY and CDR2 is SMNVEV (reference sequence). In DNA form, the CDR3 reads TGTGCCAGCAGTATCCGGGACAGGGGGTACGAGCAGTACGTC. This codes for CASSIRDRGYEQYV.